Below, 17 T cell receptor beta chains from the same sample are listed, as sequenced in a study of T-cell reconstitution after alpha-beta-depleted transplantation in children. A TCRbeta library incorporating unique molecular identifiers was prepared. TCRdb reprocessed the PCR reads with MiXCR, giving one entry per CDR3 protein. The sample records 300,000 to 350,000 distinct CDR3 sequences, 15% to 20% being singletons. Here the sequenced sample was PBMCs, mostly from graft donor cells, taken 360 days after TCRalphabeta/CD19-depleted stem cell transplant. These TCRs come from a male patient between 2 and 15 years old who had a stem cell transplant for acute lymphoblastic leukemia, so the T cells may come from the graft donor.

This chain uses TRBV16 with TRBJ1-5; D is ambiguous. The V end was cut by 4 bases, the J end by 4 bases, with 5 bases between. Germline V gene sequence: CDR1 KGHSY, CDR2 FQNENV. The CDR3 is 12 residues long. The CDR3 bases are TGTGCCAGCAGCCCGCAAAATCAGCCCCAGCATTTT. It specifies CASSPQNQPQHF.

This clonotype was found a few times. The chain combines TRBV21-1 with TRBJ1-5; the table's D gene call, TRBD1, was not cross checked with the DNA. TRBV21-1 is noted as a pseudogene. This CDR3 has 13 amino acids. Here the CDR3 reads CASTGTGTRAQHF. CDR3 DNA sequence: TGTGCCAGCACCGGGACCGGGACGAGGGCCCAGCATTTT.

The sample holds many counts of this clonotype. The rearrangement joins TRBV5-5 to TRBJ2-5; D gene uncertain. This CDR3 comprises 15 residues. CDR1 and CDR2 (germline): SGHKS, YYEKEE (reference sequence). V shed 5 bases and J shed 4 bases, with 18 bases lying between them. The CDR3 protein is CASSAHLGLGETQYF. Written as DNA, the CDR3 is TGTGCCAGCAGTGCCCATTTAGGGCTGGGAGAGACCCAGTACTTC.

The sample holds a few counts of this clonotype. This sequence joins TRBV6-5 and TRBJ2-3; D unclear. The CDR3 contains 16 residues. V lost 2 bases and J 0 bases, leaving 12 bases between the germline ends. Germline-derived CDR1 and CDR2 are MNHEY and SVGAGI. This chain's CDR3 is CASSYPLAASTDTQYF. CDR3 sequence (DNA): TGTGCCAGCAGTTACCCCCTGGCGGCTAGCACAGATACGCAGTATTTT.

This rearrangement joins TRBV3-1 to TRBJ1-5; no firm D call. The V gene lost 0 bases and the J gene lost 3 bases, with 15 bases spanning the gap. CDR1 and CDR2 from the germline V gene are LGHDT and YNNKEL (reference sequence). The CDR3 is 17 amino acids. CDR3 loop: CASSQDVASGYNQPQHF. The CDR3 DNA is TGTGCCAGCAGCCAAGATGTCGCCTCCGGCTACAATCAGCCCCAGCATTTT.

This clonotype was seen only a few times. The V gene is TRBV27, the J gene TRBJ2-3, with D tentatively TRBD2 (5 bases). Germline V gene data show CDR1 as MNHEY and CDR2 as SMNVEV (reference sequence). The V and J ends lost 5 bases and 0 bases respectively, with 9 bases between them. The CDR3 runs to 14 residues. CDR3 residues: CASSRRSSTDTQYF. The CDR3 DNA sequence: TGTGCCAGCAGTCGGAGGTCTAGCACAGATACGCAGTATTTT.

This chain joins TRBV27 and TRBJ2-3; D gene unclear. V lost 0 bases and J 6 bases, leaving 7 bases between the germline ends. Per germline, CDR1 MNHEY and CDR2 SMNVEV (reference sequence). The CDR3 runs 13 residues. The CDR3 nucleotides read TGTGCCAGCAGTTTATCCTCCAGGGATACGCAGTATTTT. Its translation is CASSLSSRDTQYF.

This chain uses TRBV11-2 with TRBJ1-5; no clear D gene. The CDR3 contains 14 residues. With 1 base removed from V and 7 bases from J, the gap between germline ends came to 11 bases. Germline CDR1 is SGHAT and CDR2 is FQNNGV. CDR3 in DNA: TGTGCCAGCAGCTTAGGCGATTCTGGCCAGCCCCAGCATTTT. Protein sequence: CASSLGDSGQPQHF.

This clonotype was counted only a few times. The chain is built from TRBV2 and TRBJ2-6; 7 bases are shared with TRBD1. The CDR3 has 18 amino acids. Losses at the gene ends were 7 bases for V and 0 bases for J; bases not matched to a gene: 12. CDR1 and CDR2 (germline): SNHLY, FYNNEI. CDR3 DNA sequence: TGTGCCAGCATTGGAGCTCCGGGACAGAACTCTGGGGCCAACGTCCTGACTTTC. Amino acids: CASIGAPGQNSGANVLTF.

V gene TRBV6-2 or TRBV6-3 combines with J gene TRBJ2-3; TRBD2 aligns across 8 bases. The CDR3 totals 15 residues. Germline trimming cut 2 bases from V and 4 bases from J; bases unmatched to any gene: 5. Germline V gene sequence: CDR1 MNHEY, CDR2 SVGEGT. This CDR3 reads CASSYTSGRSDTQYF. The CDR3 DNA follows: TGTGCCAGCAGTTACACCAGCGGGAGATCAGATACGCAGTATTTT.

CDR3 in amino acids: CASSLGGQGQETQYF. DNA of the CDR3: TGTGCCAGCAGCTTAGGGGGGCAGGGCCAAGAGACCCAGTACTTC. The chain couples TRBV7-2 to TRBJ2-5; weak D call: TRBD1 (6 bases). The ends were cut back, 1 base at V and 1 base at J, with 10 bases in the middle. Germline V gives CDR1 SGHTA, CDR2 FQGNSA. The CDR3 contains 15 residues.

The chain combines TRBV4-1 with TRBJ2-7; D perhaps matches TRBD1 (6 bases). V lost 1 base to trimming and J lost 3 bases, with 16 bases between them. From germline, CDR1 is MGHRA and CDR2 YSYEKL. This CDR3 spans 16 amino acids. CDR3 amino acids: CASSQGSTGTYYEQYF. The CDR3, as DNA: TGCGCCAGCAGCCAAGGATCAACAGGGACGTACTACGAGCAGTACTTC.

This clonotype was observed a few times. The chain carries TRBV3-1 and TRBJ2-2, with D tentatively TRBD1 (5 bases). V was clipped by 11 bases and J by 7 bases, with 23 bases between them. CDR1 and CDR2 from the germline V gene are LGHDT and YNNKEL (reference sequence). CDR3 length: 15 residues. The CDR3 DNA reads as TGTGCCTCCAGCCAAGTGCTGACAGACAGCGGGGAGCTGTTTTTT. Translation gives CASSQVLTDSGELFF.

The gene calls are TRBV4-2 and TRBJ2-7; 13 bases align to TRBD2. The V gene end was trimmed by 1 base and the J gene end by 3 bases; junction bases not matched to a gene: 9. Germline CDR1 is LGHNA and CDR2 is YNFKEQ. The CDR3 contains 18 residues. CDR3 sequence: CASSQGLAGGEWGYEQYF. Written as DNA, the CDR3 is TGTGCCAGCAGCCAAGGACTAGCGGGAGGAGAGTGGGGCTACGAGCAGTACTTC.

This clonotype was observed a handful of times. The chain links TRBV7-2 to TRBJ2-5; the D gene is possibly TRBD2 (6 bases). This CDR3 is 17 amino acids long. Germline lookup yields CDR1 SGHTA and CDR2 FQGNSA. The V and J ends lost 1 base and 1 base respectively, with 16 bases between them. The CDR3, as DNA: TGTGCCAGCAGCTTAGTTGGCCCCTTCGGGGGCCAAGAGACCCAGTACTTC. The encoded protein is CASSLVGPFGGQETQYF.

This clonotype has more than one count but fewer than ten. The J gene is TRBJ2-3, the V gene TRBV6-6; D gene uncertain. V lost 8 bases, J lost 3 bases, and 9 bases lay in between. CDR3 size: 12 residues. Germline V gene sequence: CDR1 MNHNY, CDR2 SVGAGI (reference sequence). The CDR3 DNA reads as TGTGCCAGCGAGACCCGGACAGATACGCAGTATTTT. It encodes CASETRTDTQYF.

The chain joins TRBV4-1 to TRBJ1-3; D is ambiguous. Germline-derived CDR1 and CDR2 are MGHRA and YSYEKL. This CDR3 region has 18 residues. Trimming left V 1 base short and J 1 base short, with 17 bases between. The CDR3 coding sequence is TGCGCCAGCAGCCAAGGGGAGCCAGGAGGCTTTTCTGGAAACACCATATATTTT. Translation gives CASSQGEPGGFSGNTIYF.